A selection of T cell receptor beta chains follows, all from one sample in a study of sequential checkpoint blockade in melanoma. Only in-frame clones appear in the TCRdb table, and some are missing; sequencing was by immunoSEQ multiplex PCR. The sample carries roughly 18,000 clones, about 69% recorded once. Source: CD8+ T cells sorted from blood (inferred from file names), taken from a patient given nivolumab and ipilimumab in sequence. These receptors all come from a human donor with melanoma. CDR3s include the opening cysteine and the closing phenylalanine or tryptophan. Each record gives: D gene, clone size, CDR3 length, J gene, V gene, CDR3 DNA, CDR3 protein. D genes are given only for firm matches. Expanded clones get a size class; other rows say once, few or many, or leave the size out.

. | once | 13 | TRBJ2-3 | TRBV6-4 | TGTGCCAGCAGAGCGGACCGAACAGATACGCAGTATTTT | CASRADRTDTQYF
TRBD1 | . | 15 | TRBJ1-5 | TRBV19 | TGTGCCAGTAGTATAAGGGCAGGGGGAAGTCAGCCCCAGCATTTT | CASSIRAGGSQPQHF
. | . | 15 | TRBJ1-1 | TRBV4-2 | TGTGCCAGCAGCCAAGCTAGACAGACGAACACTGAAGCTTTCTTT | CASSQARQTNTEAFF
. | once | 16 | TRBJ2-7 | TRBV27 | TGTGCCAGCAGTTTACTGGGGCCAGGGGGGTCCTACGAGCAGTACTTC | CASSLLGPGGSYEQYF
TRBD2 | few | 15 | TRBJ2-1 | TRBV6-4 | TGTGCCAGCCTTTTCGGACTAGCGGACTACAATGAGCAGTTCTTC | CASLFGLADYNEQFF
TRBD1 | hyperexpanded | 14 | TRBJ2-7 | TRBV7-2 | TGTGCCAGCAGCCCGACAGGGGAGCTATACGAGCAGTACTTC | CASSPTGELYEQYF
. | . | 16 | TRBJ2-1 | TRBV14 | TGTGCCAGCAGCCAAGCACGACAGTCCTCCTACAATGAGCAGTTCTTC | CASSQARQSSYNEQFF
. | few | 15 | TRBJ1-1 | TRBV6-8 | TGTGCCAGCAGTTCCCTGCGGGGCTGGAACACTGAAGCTTTCTTT | CASSSLRGWNTEAFF
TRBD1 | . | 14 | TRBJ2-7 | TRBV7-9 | TGTGCCAGCAGCTTACAGGGGGCTGTCTACGAGCAGTACTTC | CASSLQGAVYEQYF
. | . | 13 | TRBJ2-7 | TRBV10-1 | TGCGCCAGCAGTGATGGACAGTCCTACGAGCAGTACTTC | CASSDGQSYEQYF
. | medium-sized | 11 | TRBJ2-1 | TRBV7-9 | TGTGCCAGCAGCTTCAGGGATGAGCAGTTCTTC | CASSFRDEQFF
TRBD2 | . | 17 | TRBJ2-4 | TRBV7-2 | TGTGCCAGCAGCTTAATTTTGGCGGGACTAGCGGGTAACATTCAGTACTTC | CASSLILAGLAGNIQYF
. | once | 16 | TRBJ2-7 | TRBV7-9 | TGTGCCAGCAGCTTAGCGGCAGGGGGGTTGGAGTACGAGCAGTACTTC | CASSLAAGGLEYEQYF
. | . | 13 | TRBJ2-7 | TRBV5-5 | TGTGCCAGCAGCTTGGCTTTCGACAACGAGCAGTACTTC | CASSLAFDNEQYF
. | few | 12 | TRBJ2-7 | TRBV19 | TGTGCCAGTAGTCCGGGGGCCTACGAGCAGTACTTC | CASSPGAYEQYF
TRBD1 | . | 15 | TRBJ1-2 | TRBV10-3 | TGTGCCATCAGTGATCCGGGACAGTGGATTGATGGCTACACCTTC | CAISDPGQWIDGYTF
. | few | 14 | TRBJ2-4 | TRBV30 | TGTGCCTGGAGTTCAGGGGTGGGCAAAAACATTCAGTACTTC | CAWSSGVGKNIQYF
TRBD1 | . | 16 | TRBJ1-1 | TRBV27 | TGTGCCAGCAGTTTATCCCCGGGACAGGGAAGAACTGAAGCTTTCTTT | CASSLSPGQGRTEAFF
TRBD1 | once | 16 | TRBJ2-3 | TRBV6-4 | TGTGCCAGCAGTGAGAGGACAGGGGGAAGCACAGATACGCAGTATTTT | CASSERTGGSTDTQYF
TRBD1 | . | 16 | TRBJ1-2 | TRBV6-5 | TGTGCCAGCAGTTACTTGGCGGGACAGGGGGCGGAAGGCTACACCTTC | CASSYLAGQGAEGYTF
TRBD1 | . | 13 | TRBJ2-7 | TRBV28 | TGTGCCAGCAACCGGGACAGGGTCTACGAGCAGTACTTC | CASNRDRVYEQYF
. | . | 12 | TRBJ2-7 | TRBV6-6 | TGTGCCACCCTGTCCCTTTCCTACGAGCAGTACTTC | CATLSLSYEQYF
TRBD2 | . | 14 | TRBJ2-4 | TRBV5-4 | TGTGCCAGCAGCGTGGGACTAGAGATAAACATTCAGTACTTC | CASSVGLEINIQYF
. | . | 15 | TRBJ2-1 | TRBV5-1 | TGCGCCAGCAGCTTGGTCGGGATCTCCTACAATGAGCAGTTCTTC | CASSLVGISYNEQFF
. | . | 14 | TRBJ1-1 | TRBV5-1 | TGCGCCAGCAGTACCGGACTGATGAACACTGAAGCTTTCTTT | CASSTGLMNTEAFF
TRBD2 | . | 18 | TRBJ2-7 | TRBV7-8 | TGTGCCAGCAGCCTCCCGTCGGCTAGCGGGGGTCTGATCTACGAGCAGTACTTC | CASSLPSASGGLIYEQYF
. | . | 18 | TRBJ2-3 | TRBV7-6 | TGTGCCAGCAGCCCCTTAGGTTGGGGGGAAACTAGCACAGATACGCAGTATTTT | CASSPLGWGETSTDTQYF
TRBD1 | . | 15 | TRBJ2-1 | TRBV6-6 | TGTGCCAGCACTAAACCGGGACAGGGATCCAATGAGCAGTTCTTC | CASTKPGQGSNEQFF
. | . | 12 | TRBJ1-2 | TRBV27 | TGTGCCAGCAGGGGGCTCGGCTATGGCTACACCTTC | CASRGLGYGYTF
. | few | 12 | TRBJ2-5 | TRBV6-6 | TGTGCCAGCACTTGGGAGGGGGGGACCCAGTACTTC | CASTWEGGTQYF
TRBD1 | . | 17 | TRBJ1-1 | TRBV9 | TGTGCCAGCAGCGTATCCCCCCTCCGGGACAGGGGGACTGAAGCTTTCTTT | CASSVSPLRDRGTEAFF
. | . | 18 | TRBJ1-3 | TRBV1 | TGCACCAGCAGCCAAGATGAACAGGGGAACCCCCCTGGAAACACCATATATTTT | CTSSQDEQGNPPGNTIYF
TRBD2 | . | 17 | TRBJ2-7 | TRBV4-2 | TGTGCCAGCAGCCAAGATGGAGGAGCGGGGGTCGCCTACGAGCAGTACTTC | CASSQDGGAGVAYEQYF
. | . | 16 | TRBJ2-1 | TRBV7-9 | TGTGCCAGCAGCCTCCGGATAGGGGTCTCGGAGAATGAGCAGTTCTTC | CASSLRIGVSENEQFF
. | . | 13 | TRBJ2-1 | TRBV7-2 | TGTGCCAGCAGCTTAGACGGGAACAATGAGCAGTTCTTC | CASSLDGNNEQFF
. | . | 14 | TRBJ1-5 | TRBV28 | TGTGCCAGCAGTGAAGGGGGGGGCAATCAGCCCCAGCATTTT | CASSEGGGNQPQHF
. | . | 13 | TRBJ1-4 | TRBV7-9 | TGTGCCAGCAGCTCTCAGGAAGCGGCGGAACTGTTTTTT | CASSSQEAAELFF
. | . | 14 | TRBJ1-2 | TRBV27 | TGTGCCAGCCGCCCTGGACAGAATAACTATGGCTACACCTTC | CASRPGQNNYGYTF
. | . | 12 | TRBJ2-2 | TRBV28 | TGTGCCAGCACACCGGTCACCGGGGAGCTGTTTTTT | CASTPVTGELFF
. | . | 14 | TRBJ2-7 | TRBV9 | TGTGCCAGCAGCGCGGGCCCTGGGGGCTACGAGCAGTACTTC | CASSAGPGGYEQYF
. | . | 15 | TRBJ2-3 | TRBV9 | TGTGCCAGCAGCGGCTGGTCCCCCGGGACAGATACGCAGTATTTT | CASSGWSPGTDTQYF
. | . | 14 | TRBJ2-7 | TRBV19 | TGTGCCAGTAGTACAACCCCGACAGCCTACGAGCAGTACTTC | CASSTTPTAYEQYF
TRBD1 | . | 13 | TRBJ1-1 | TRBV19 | TGTGCCATTACAGGGGGCACGGGTACTGAAGCTTTCTTT | CAITGGTGTEAFF
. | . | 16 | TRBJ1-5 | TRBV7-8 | TGTGCCAGCAGCTTAGAGGCAGGCTATAGCAATCAGCCCCAGCATTTT | CASSLEAGYSNQPQHF
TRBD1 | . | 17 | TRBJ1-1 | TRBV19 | TGTGCCAGTACCCGAGGGGGCATGAGGTCGTCAAACACTGAAGCTTTCTTT | CASTRGGMRSSNTEAFF